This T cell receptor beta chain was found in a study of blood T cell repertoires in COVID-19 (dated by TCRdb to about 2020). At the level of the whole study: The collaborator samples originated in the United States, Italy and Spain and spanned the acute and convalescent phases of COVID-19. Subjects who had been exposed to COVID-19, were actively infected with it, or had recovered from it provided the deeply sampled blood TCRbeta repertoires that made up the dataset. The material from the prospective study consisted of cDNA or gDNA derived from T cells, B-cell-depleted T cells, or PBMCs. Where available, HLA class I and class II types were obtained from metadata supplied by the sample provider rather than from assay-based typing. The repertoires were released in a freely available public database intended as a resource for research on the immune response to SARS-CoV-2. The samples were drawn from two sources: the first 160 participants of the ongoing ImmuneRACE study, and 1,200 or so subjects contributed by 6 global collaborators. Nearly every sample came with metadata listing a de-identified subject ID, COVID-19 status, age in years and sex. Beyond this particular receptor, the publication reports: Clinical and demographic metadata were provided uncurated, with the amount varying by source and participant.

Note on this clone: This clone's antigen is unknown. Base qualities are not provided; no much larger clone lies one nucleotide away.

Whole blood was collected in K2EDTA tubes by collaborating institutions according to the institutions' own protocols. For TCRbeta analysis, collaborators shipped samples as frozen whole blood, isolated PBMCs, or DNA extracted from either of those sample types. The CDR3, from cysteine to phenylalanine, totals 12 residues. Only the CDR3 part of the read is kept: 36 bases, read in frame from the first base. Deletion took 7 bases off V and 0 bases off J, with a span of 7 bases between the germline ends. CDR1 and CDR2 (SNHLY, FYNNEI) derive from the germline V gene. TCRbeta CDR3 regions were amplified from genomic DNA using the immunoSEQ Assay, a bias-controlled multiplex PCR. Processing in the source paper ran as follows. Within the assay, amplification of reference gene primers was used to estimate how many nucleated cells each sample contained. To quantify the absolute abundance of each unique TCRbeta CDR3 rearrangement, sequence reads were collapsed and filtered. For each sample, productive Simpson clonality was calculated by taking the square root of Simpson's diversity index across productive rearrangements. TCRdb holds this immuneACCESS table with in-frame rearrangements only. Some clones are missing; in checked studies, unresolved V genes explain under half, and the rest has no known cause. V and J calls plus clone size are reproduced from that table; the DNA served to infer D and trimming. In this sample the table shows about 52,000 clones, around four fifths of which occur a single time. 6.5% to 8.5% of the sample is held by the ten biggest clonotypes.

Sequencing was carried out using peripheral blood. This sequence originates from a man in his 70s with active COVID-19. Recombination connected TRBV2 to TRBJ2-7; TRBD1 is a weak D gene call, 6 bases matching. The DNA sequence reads TGTGCCAGCAACAGGGACTCCTACGAGCAGTACTTC. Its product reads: CASNRDSYEQYF.